This is a list of T cell receptor beta chains from one sample in a study of blood T cell repertoires in COVID-19. Profiled with immunoSEQ multiplex PCR; TCRdb holds only in-frame clones, not every one. This sample has around 60,000 clones, with 75% to 85% found just once. Source material: peripheral blood. These receptors originate from a human donor in a cohort sampled during active COVID-19. Both conserved end residues are part of each CDR3. The D gene is left open where the match is weak. Clone size is not always given. Where it is, it says once, few, many or a class for expanded clones.

cdr3_aa: CASSGGVAAYNEQFF
cdr3_nt: TGCGCCAGCAGCGGGGGGGTAGCGGCGTACAATGAGCAGTTCTTC
d_call: TRBD2
v_call: TRBV5-1
clone_size: NA
j_call: TRBJ2-1

cdr3_aa: CASSYLANTEAFF
cdr3_nt: TGTGCCAGCAGTTACTTAGCTAACACTGAAGCTTTCTTT
d_call: NA
v_call: TRBV6-5
clone_size: few
j_call: TRBJ1-1

cdr3_aa: CASSLGAGNFQETQYF
cdr3_nt: TGCGCCAGCAGCTTGGGGGCAGGGAACTTCCAAGAGACCCAGTACTTC
d_call: NA
v_call: TRBV5-1
clone_size: NA
j_call: TRBJ2-5

cdr3_aa: CASSKGQGTNTEAFF
cdr3_nt: TGTGCCAGCAGCAAAGGACAGGGGACGAACACTGAAGCTTTCTTT
d_call: TRBD1
v_call: TRBV6-5
clone_size: NA
j_call: TRBJ1-1

cdr3_aa: CASSVGIRTSGSAETQYF
cdr3_nt: TGTGCCAGCAGCGTAGGCATCCGGACTAGCGGGAGCGCAGAGACCCAGTACTTC
d_call: TRBD2
v_call: TRBV9
clone_size: NA
j_call: TRBJ2-5

cdr3_aa: CSASLLKNTEAFF
cdr3_nt: TGCAGTGCTAGTCTACTCAAGAACACTGAAGCTTTCTTT
d_call: NA
v_call: TRBV20-1
clone_size: NA
j_call: TRBJ1-1

cdr3_aa: CASSLVRGRRTDTQYF
cdr3_nt: TGCGCCAGCAGCTTGGTACGGGGAAGGAGGACAGATACGCAGTATTTT
d_call: NA
v_call: TRBV5-1
clone_size: NA
j_call: TRBJ2-3

cdr3_aa: CASSPGLTYEQYF
cdr3_nt: TGTGCCAGCAGTCCGGGACTAACCTACGAGCAGTACTTC
d_call: TRBD2
v_call: TRBV6-6
clone_size: few
j_call: TRBJ2-7

cdr3_aa: CASSPYSGGAGDTQYF
cdr3_nt: TGTGCCAGCAGCCCCTATAGCGGGGGGGCTGGAGATACGCAGTATTTT
d_call: TRBD2
v_call: TRBV14
clone_size: NA
j_call: TRBJ2-3

cdr3_aa: CASSFLRDSLEQYF
cdr3_nt: TGTGCCAGCAGCTTTCTCAGGGACAGCCTCGAGCAGTACTTC
d_call: TRBD1
v_call: TRBV7-8
clone_size: NA
j_call: TRBJ2-7

cdr3_aa: CASNSGTSGSYEQYF
cdr3_nt: TGTGCCAGCAATTCCGGGACTAGCGGGAGCTACGAGCAGTACTTC
d_call: TRBD2
v_call: TRBV28
clone_size: NA
j_call: TRBJ2-7

cdr3_aa: CASRSPFRGNQPQHF
cdr3_nt: TGTGCCAGCAGATCTCCCTTCCGGGGCAATCAGCCCCAGCATTTT
d_call: NA
v_call: TRBV28
clone_size: NA
j_call: TRBJ1-5

cdr3_aa: CASSQRPNGARETQYF
cdr3_nt: TGTGCCAGCAGCCAACGTCCTAATGGGGCACGGGAGACCCAGTACTTC
d_call: NA
v_call: TRBV3-1/TRBV3-2
clone_size: NA
j_call: TRBJ2-5

cdr3_aa: CASSIQSETAIYGYTF
cdr3_nt: TGTGCCAGTAGTATACAATCCGAGACAGCAATCTATGGCTACACCTTC
d_call: NA
v_call: TRBV19
clone_size: NA
j_call: TRBJ1-2

cdr3_aa: CASSLVPTGPNTGELFF
cdr3_nt: TGTGCCAGCAGCTTAGTCCCAACAGGGCCGAACACCGGGGAGCTGTTTTTT
d_call: NA
v_call: TRBV7-9
clone_size: once
j_call: TRBJ2-2

cdr3_aa: CASSARRETQYF
cdr3_nt: TGTGCCAGCAGCGCACGGAGGGAGACCCAGTACTTC
d_call: NA
v_call: TRBV13
clone_size: few
j_call: TRBJ2-5

cdr3_aa: CASSAGTLPSGANVLTF
cdr3_nt: TGCGCCAGCAGCGCCGGGACACTCCCATCTGGGGCCAACGTCCTGACTTTC
d_call: NA
v_call: TRBV4-1
clone_size: NA
j_call: TRBJ2-6

cdr3_aa: CASSLGGTGRGEQFF
cdr3_nt: TGTGCCAGCAGCTTAGGGGGGACAGGGAGGGGTGAGCAGTTCTTC
d_call: TRBD1
v_call: TRBV7-2
clone_size: few
j_call: TRBJ2-1

cdr3_aa: CASRPGIYYEQYF
cdr3_nt: TGTGCCAGCAGGCCAGGGATCTATTACGAGCAGTACTTC
d_call: NA
v_call: TRBV6-6
clone_size: NA
j_call: TRBJ2-7

cdr3_aa: CAWSEGDRQLNQPQHF
cdr3_nt: TGTGCCTGGAGTGAAGGGGACAGGCAACTCAATCAGCCCCAGCATTTT
d_call: TRBD1
v_call: TRBV30
clone_size: NA
j_call: TRBJ1-5

cdr3_aa: CASSPGGRNTDTQYF
cdr3_nt: TGTGCCAGCAGCCCGGGGGGGAGGAACACAGATACGCAGTATTTT
d_call: TRBD2
v_call: TRBV7-2
clone_size: NA
j_call: TRBJ2-3

cdr3_aa: CASSEAQSSGDTQYF
cdr3_nt: TGTGCCAGCAGTGAAGCGCAGAGTAGCGGAGATACGCAGTATTTT
d_call: NA
v_call: TRBV2
clone_size: NA
j_call: TRBJ2-3

cdr3_aa: CASRKSRGLLNTEAFF
cdr3_nt: TGTGCCAGCAGGAAATCTCGGGGACTCTTGAACACTGAAGCTTTCTTT
d_call: NA
v_call: TRBV25-1
clone_size: NA
j_call: TRBJ1-1

cdr3_aa: CASYREIAYSEQYF
cdr3_nt: TGTGCCAGCTACAGGGAAATAGCCTACTCCGAGCAGTACTTC
d_call: NA
v_call: TRBV2
clone_size: NA
j_call: TRBJ2-7

cdr3_aa: CASSPPGVAGNTIYF
cdr3_nt: TGTGCCAGCAGCCCCCCGGGGGTCGCAGGAAACACCATATATTTT
d_call: NA
v_call: TRBV7-2
clone_size: few
j_call: TRBJ1-3

cdr3_aa: CASSLALAGPEQYF
cdr3_nt: TGCGCCAGTAGCTTGGCCTTAGCGGGTCCCGAGCAGTACTTC
d_call: TRBD2
v_call: TRBV5-1
clone_size: NA
j_call: TRBJ2-7

cdr3_aa: CASSPLAGEITDTQYF
cdr3_nt: TGTGCCAGCAGCCCACTAGCGGGCGAAATCACAGATACGCAGTATTTT
d_call: TRBD2
v_call: TRBV6-4
clone_size: NA
j_call: TRBJ2-3

cdr3_aa: CASSGDRASYNEQFF
cdr3_nt: TGTGCCAGCAGCGGAGACAGGGCCTCCTACAATGAGCAGTTCTTC
d_call: TRBD1
v_call: TRBV9
clone_size: NA
j_call: TRBJ2-1